What follows are 16 T cell receptor beta chains derived from one specimen sequenced in a study of cytomegalovirus exposure and HLA in healthy donors. PCR primers comprised 60 Vbeta and 13 Jbeta primers. Produced via immunoSEQ multiplex PCR; TCRdb's table is partial and in-frame only. The table has fewer than 95,000 clones, around 81% seen once. What was sequenced was PBMCs. Every receptor here comes from a man in his late teens or twenties in good health and CMV-seronegative.

V usage is TRBV4-2 and J usage is TRBJ2-1; 16 nucleotides agree with TRBD2. Germline CDR1 and CDR2: LGHNA and YNFKEQ. The CDR3 runs to 18 residues. Trimming cost V 4 bases and J 0 bases; bases outside gene matches: 3. The CDR3: CASSPGLAGGSSYNEQFF. CDR3 DNA: TGTGCCAGCAGCCCGGGACTAGCGGGGGGGAGCTCCTACAATGAGCAGTTCTTC.

This chain joins TRBV27 and TRBJ1-2; 8 nucleotides match TRBD1. The junction had 7 bases not matched to a gene; V was cut back by 4 bases and J by 3 bases. The CDR3 runs to 15 residues. Germline values: CDR1 MNHEY, CDR2 SMNVEV (reference sequence). Here the CDR3 DNA reads TGTGCCAGCAGTTCCCAGGGGGCGGGAGACTATGGCTACACCTTC. Its protein is CASSSQGAGDYGYTF.

V is TRBV7-9 and J is TRBJ2-7; TRBD1 matches at 8 bases. This CDR3 has 15 residues. CDR1 and CDR2 (germline): SEHNR, FQNEAQ (reference sequence). V was pared by 1 base and J by 2 bases, with 4 bases of the junction left unmatched. Written as DNA, the CDR3 is TGTGCCAGCAGCTTAGTTCCACAGGGGGCCTACGAGCAGTACTTC. This codes for CASSLVPQGAYEQYF.

This rearrangement joins TRBV18 to TRBJ2-2, with a tentative D call TRBD1 (5 bases). The V gene's germline CDR1 is KGHSH and CDR2 LQKENI. The ends were cut back, 3 bases at V and 0 bases at J, with 11 bases in the middle. The CDR3 sequence is 16 residues long. The CDR3, as DNA: TGTGCCAGCTCACCGACCGACAGCGCGAACACCGGGGAGCTGTTTTTT. Translating it yields CASSPTDSANTGELFF. The complete variable domain, with remaining parts taken from reference TRBV18 and TRBJ2-2, reads NAGVMQNPRHLVRRRGQEARLRCSPMKGHSHVYWYRQLPEEGLKFMVYLQKENIIDESGMPKERFSAEFPKEGPSILRIQQVVRGDSAAYFCASSPTDSANTGELFFGEGSRLTVL.

This rearrangement joins TRBV7-9 to TRBJ2-1; D ambiguous. With 5 bases removed from V and 9 bases from J, the gap between germline ends came to 11 bases. This CDR3 comprises 12 residues. CDR1 is SEHNR, CDR2 FQNEAQ, per germline (reference sequence). The CDR3: CASSLIFSEQFF. DNA for the CDR3: TGTGCCAGCAGCCTCATCTTTAGTGAGCAGTTCTTC.

The chain recombines TRBV7-2 with TRBJ2-3; 13 bases align to TRBD2. In germline, CDR1 is SGHTA, CDR2 FQGNSA. The CDR3 contains 16 residues. V gave up 5 bases and J gave up 4 bases; unmatched junction bases: 6. Here the CDR3 reads CASSRRLAGGPDTQYF. CDR3 in DNA: TGTGCCAGCAGCCGACGACTAGCGGGGGGCCCAGATACGCAGTATTTT.

As concerns this clone: The junction and the germline gene differ at one end; a read error may be behind it. The rearrangement joins TRBV7-7 to TRBJ2-3; unclear D gene. The germline CDR1 and CDR2 sequences are SSHAT and FNYEAQ (reference sequence). The CDR3 loop spans 14 amino acids. The DNA for the CDR3 is TGTGCTAGCAGCCGTACCGAGGGCACAGATACGCAGTATTTT. This translates into CASSRTEGTDTQYF.

The rearrangement joins TRBV2 to TRBJ1-1; the match to TRBD1 covers 9 bases. This CDR3 region has 14 residues. Germline V gene data show CDR1 as SNHLY and CDR2 as FYNNEI. The ends lost 10 bases at V and 5 bases at J; junction bases unmatched: 11. CDR3 protein: CANPKQGANTEAFF. The CDR3 DNA follows: TGTGCCAACCCTAAACAGGGGGCAAATACTGAAGCTTTCTTT.

This chain links TRBV19 with TRBJ1-2; 7 bases are a match to TRBD1. V shed 8 bases and J 2 bases; nucleotides not matched to a gene: 8. This CDR3 contains 14 residues. Per germline, CDR1 LNHDA and CDR2 SQIVND (reference sequence). The CDR3 here is CASEPGQKNYGYTF. In nucleotides, the CDR3 is TGTGCCAGTGAGCCGGGACAGAAGAACTATGGCTACACCTTC. The whole variable domain, filled in from reference TRBV19 and TRBJ1-2, reads DGGITQSPKYLFRKEGQNVTLSCEQNLNHDAMYWYRQDPGQGLRLIYYSQIVNDFQKGDIAEGYSVSREKKESFPLTVTSAQKNPTAFYLCASEPGQKNYGYTFGSGTRLTVV.

The chain combines TRBV5-4 with TRBJ2-5; 10 bases align to TRBD2. V lost 2 bases and J lost 1; bases outside the gene matches: 2. Germline-derived CDR1 and CDR2 are SGHNT and YYREEE (reference sequence). This CDR3 has 15 residues. The CDR3 is CASSLASGGQETQYF. The CDR3 region has the DNA TGTGCCAGCAGCTTAGCTAGCGGGGGCCAAGAGACCCAGTACTTC.

The chain combines TRBV9 with TRBJ1-3; TRBD1 might be the D (5 bases). This CDR3 region has 13 residues. Germline V lookup: CDR1 SGDLS, CDR2 YYNGEE. V was cut by 4 bases and J by 2 bases, with 7 bases left in between. The CDR3: CASSRGPGNTIYF. The CDR3 nucleotides read TGTGCCAGCAGCAGGGGTCCTGGAAACACCATATATTTT. Using reference TRBV9 and TRBJ1-3 for the parts outside the CDR3, the full variable domain is DSGVTQTPKHLITATGQRVTLRCSPRSGDLSVYWYQQSLDQGLQFLIQYYNGEERAKGNILERFSAQQFPDLHSELNLSSLELGDSALYFCASSRGPGNTIYFGEGSWLTVV.

The chain uses TRBV9 and TRBJ2-2, with D perhaps TRBD2 (5 bases). CDR3 length: 16 amino acids. Germline V lookup: CDR1 SGDLS, CDR2 YYNGEE. The germline V and J ends were trimmed by 1 base and 5 bases, with 15 bases remaining between them. The chain's CDR3 is CASSVTRGRGTGELFF. In DNA, the CDR3 is TGTGCCAGCAGCGTAACACGGGGTCGCGGGACCGGGGAGCTGTTTTTT.

The chain uses TRBV6-1 and TRBJ2-7; tentatively, D is TRBD1 (6 bases). Germline V gene data show CDR1 as MNHNS and CDR2 as SASEGT. The V and J ends lost 3 bases and 0 bases respectively, with 15 bases between them. The CDR3 runs to 16 residues. The CDR3 loop is CASSDTETGDSYEQYF. The CDR3 nucleotides read TGTGCCAGCAGTGATACCGAGACAGGAGACTCCTACGAGCAGTACTTC.

The chain uses TRBV2 and TRBJ2-5, with 7 positions matching TRBD2. V lost 2 bases to trimming and J lost 0 bases; unmatched junction nucleotides: 9. Germline loops: CDR1 SNHLY, CDR2 FYNNEI. The CDR3 totals 17 residues. The DNA of the CDR3 is TGTGCCAGCAGTGAACCCCATGGCGGGGGACACCAAGAGACCCAGTACTTC. Amino acid sequence: CASSEPHGGGHQETQYF.

V gene TRBV7-9 combines with J gene TRBJ2-5; D possibly corresponds to TRBD1 (6 bases). The DNA end is a closer match to TRBJ2-7, so the J assignment may be wrong. CDR1 and CDR2 from the germline V gene are SEHNR and FQNEAQ (reference sequence). The CDR3 loop spans 12 amino acids. CDR3 in DNA: TGTGCCAGCAGCGGGACATCGTACGAGCAGTACTTC. This sequence encodes CASSGTSYEQYF.

This clone was detected once. This chain joins TRBV2 and TRBJ2-2, with 7 positions matching TRBD1. The CDR3 runs 18 residues. Germline CDR1 SNHLY, CDR2 FYNNEI. Trimming at V came to 4 bases and at J to 0 bases, leaving 11 bases not matched to a gene. The CDR3, as DNA: TGTGCCAGCAGTGCGACAGGGTTTGGGATTACGAACACCGGGGAGCTGTTTTTT. This gives the protein CASSATGFGITNTGELFF.